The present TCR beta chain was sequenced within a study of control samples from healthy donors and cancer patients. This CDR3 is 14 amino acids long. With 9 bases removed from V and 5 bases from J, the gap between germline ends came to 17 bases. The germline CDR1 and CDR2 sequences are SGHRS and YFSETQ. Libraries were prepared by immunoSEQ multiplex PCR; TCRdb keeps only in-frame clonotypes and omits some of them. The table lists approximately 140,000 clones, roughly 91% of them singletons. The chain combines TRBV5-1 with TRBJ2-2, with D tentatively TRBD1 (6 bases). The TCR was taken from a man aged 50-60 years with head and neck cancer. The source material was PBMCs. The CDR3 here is CATTEGVGTGELFF. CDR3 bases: TGCGCCACCACTGAGGGGGTAGGAACCGGGGAGCTGTTTTTT.